This passage covers 11 T cell receptor beta chains from one sample sequenced in a study of cytomegalovirus exposure and HLA in healthy donors. Primers included in the PCR were 60 Vbeta and 13 Jbeta primers. The data were produced by immunoSEQ multiplex PCR, yet TCRdb's version contains in-frame clones alone and is incomplete. The sample spans about 160,000 clones; the ten largest clones claim 1% to 1.5%. Sequences were obtained from PBMCs. These receptors were obtained from a woman aged 55 to 70 in good health and CMV-seronegative.

The rearrangement uses TRBV7-9 and TRBJ1-1, with TRBD1 matching 8 bases. The CDR3 length is 15 residues. Trimming at V came to 2 bases and at J to 3 bases, leaving 5 bases not matched to a gene. Germline values: CDR1 SEHNR, CDR2 FQNEAQ (reference sequence). The CDR3 DNA reads as TGTGCCAGCAGCTTACAGGGGGCCCAGGACACTGAAGCTTTCTTT. Translating gives CASSLQGAQDTEAFF. Filled out from reference TRBV7-9 and TRBJ1-1, the complete variable domain reads DTGVSQNPRHKITKRGQNVTFRCDPISEHNRLYWYRQTLGQGPEFLTYFQNEAQLEKSRLLSDRFSAERPKGSFSTLEIQRTEQGDSAMYLCASSLQGAQDTEAFFGQGTRLTVV.

This sequence joins TRBV7-9 and TRBJ1-4; 8 bases line up with TRBD1. Germline CDR1 is SEHNR and CDR2 is FQNEAQ (reference sequence). V lost 5 bases, J lost 4 bases, and 3 bases stayed unmatched. The CDR3 extends over 14 amino acids. Here the CDR3 reads CASSLTGGNEKLFF. The CDR3 DNA sequence: TGTGCCAGCAGCCTAACAGGGGGTAATGAAAAACTGTTTTTT.

V is TRBV11-2 and J is TRBJ2-2; a weak D match, TRBD2 (5 bases). The V and J ends lost 5 bases and 5 bases respectively, with 18 bases between them. CDR1 SGHAT and CDR2 FQNNGV come from the germline V gene. This CDR3 region has 16 residues. The CDR3 loop is CASSPLGGRPTGELFF. In DNA form, the CDR3 reads TGTGCCAGCAGCCCTCTTGGAGGCAGACCTACCGGGGAGCTGTTTTTT.

The chain links TRBV6-5 to TRBJ1-2, with unresolved D. Trimming removed 0 bases from V and 4 bases from J, with 9 bases in between. The CDR3 extends over 14 amino acids. The germline V gene has CDR1 MNHEY and CDR2 SVGAGI. The CDR3 loop is CASSYSSVSYGYTF. DNA for the CDR3: TGTGCCAGCAGTTACTCGAGCGTTAGCTATGGCTACACCTTC.

CDR3 amino acids: CASSDRTGRYNEQFF. The DNA for the CDR3 is TGTGCCAGCAGTGATCGGACAGGGAGGTACAATGAGCAGTTCTTC. V usage is TRBV6-4 and J usage is TRBJ2-1; the match to TRBD1 covers 8 bases. The CDR3 has 15 residues. CDR1 and CDR2 (germline): MRHNA, SNTAGT. V was clipped by 3 bases and J by 4 bases; unmatched bases: 5.

The DNA of the CDR3 is TGCGCCAGCAGCTTACTCCCGACAGGGACACATGACACTGAAGCTTTCTTT. This translates into CASSLLPTGTHDTEAFF. The rearrangement links TRBV5-1 to TRBJ1-1, with TRBD1 identical over 7 bases. V was pared by 2 bases and J by 3 bases, with 13 bases of the junction left unmatched. The CDR3 has 17 amino acids. Germline CDR1 and CDR2: SGHRS and YFSETQ. Together with reference TRBV5-1 and TRBJ1-1, the CDR3 gives the full variable domain: KAGVTQTPRYLIKTRGQQVTLSCSPISGHRSVSWYQQTPGQGLQFLFEYFSETQRNKGNFPGRFSGRQFSNSRSEMNVSTLELGDSALYLCASSLLPTGTHDTEAFFGQGTRLTVV.

The chain couples TRBV11-2 to TRBJ1-5; D gene ambiguous. V lost 1 base and J 2 bases, leaving 6 bases between the germline ends. The CDR3 is 14 amino acids. Germline CDR1 is SGHAT and CDR2 is FQNNGV. The CDR3 loop reads CASSLGQGNQPQHF. DNA for the CDR3: TGTGCCAGCAGCTTAGGACAAGGCAATCAGCCCCAGCATTTT.

The V call is TRBV18, the J call TRBJ1-3; 7 bases are a match to TRBD1. Germline CDR1 is KGHSH and CDR2 is LQKENI. The CDR3 spans 15 residues. Losses at the gene ends were 3 bases for V and 4 bases for J; bases not matched to a gene: 6. CDR3: CASSPDRVGGNTIYF. The CDR3 DNA sequence: TGTGCCAGCTCACCCGACAGGGTAGGAGGAAACACCATATATTTT.

The rearrangement joins TRBV29-1 to TRBJ2-2; TRBD2 might be the D (5 bases). This CDR3 spans 14 amino acids. Trimming took 6 bases from V and 4 from J, leaving 15 bases between them. Germline CDR1 SQVTM, CDR2 ANQGSEA. The CDR3 sequence is CSVKPGRGTGELFF. The CDR3 DNA reads as TGCAGCGTCAAACCGGGTCGGGGCACCGGGGAGCTGTTTTTT.

V is TRBV15 and J is TRBJ2-7; weak D call: TRBD1 (6 bases). Germline V gene data show CDR1 as LNHNV and CDR2 as YYDKDF (reference sequence). V was cut by 1 base and J by 2 bases, with 15 bases left in between. The CDR3 contains 16 residues. The CDR3 is CATSRAGQFNPYEQYF. The CDR3 nucleotides read TGTGCCACCAGCAGAGCAGGACAGTTCAATCCCTACGAGCAGTACTTC.

This rearrangement joins TRBV2 to TRBJ1-1; TRBD1 is a possible D gene (5 bases). Trimming stripped 6 bases from V and 5 bases from J, with 10 bases between. This CDR3 is 12 amino acids long. Germline V gene data show CDR1 as SNHLY and CDR2 as FYNNEI. CDR3 residues: CASRGGRTEAFF. DNA for the CDR3: TGTGCCAGCAGGGGGGGACGGACTGAAGCTTTCTTT.